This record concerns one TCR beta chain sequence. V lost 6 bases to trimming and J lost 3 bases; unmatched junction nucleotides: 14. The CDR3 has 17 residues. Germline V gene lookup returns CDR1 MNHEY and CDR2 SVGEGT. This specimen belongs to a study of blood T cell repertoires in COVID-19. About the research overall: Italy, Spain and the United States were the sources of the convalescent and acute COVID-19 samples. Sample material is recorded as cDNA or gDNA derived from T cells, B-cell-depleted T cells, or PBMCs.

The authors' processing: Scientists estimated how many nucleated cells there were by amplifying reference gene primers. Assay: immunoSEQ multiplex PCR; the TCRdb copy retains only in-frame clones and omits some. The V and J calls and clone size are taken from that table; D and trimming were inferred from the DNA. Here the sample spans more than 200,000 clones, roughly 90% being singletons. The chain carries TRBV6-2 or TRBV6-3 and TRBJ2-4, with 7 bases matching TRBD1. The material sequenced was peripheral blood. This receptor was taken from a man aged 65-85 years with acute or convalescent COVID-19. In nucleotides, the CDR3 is TGTGCCAGCAGCTCGGACAGGTCCGAGGTCGGCAAAAACATTCAGTACTTC. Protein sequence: CASSSDRSEVGKNIQYF.